The sequence of this T cell receptor (beta chain) was determined in a study of shared clonotypes between healthy human individuals. Across the study: Donors were a couple of women and three men aged 18 to 49.

A word on this clone: The antigen remains unidentified. Other DNA sequences of this sample code for an identical CDR3.

Findings of the study overall: The small donor group covered limited genetic and exposure diversity.

Sequencing was performed with immunoSEQ multiplex PCR; in TCRdb, only in-frame clones are kept and a portion is missing. The sample lists around 2.1 million clones, about 92% occurring once. CD45RO negativity and positive selection for CCR7 defined naive CD8 cells, a population that excluded terminally differentiated effector memory CD45RA+ cells. There are 18 residues in the CDR3. In germline, CDR1 is SGHRS, CDR2 YFSETQ. V was pared by 0 bases and J by 1 base, with 6 bases of the junction left unmatched. Sequencing was carried out using naive CD8+ T cells from PBMCs. The gene calls are TRBV5-1 and TRBJ2-1; 11 positions agree with TRBD2. The clonotype was recovered from a man between 18 and 35 years old in good health. Some clones in this sample may be carry-over from other donors' samples. The CDR3 DNA follows: TGCGCCAGCAGCTTGGCCCCACTAGCGGGGGTTTCCTACAATGAGCAGTTCTTC. Translating gives CASSLAPLAGVSYNEQFF.